This entry lists 22 T cell receptor beta chains sequenced from one sample in a study of shared clonotypes between healthy human individuals. Clones were sequenced by immunoSEQ multiplex PCR, and TCRdb holds only the in-frame ones, with some missing. Of approximately 720,000 clones listed, less than 80% are singletons. The material sequenced was memory CD4+ T cells sorted from blood. Subset reported: CD45RA-negative fraction. The source of these receptors is a woman aged 30 to 39 in good health.

This chain connects TRBV27 to TRBJ1-2, with TRBD1 as a possible D gene (6 bases). Germline V gene data show CDR1 as MNHEY and CDR2 as SMNVEV (reference sequence). This CDR3 has 13 amino acids. The V end lost 6 bases, the J end lost 7 bases, and 15 bases lay between the germline ends. CDR3 amino acids: CASRDTGHFGYTF. CDR3 nucleotide sequence: TGTGCCAGCAGAGATACAGGGCATTTTGGCTACACCTTC.

The CDR3 reads CASSTGGFTETQYF. The DNA for the CDR3 is TGCGCCAGCAGCACGGGAGGTTTCACAGAGACCCAGTACTTC. The gene calls are TRBV5-1 and TRBJ2-5, with 7 bases identical to TRBD2. V was clipped by 4 bases and J by 4 bases; unmatched bases: 7. The CDR3 runs to 14 residues. The germline gives CDR1 SGHRS, CDR2 YFSETQ. Together with reference TRBV5-1 and TRBJ2-5, the CDR3 gives the full variable domain: KAGVTQTPRYLIKTRGQQVTLSCSPISGHRSVSWYQQTPGQGLQFLFEYFSETQRNKGNFPGRFSGRQFSNSRSEMNVSTLELGDSALYLCASSTGGFTETQYFGPGTRLLVL.

The V and J genes are TRBV2 and TRBJ1-1, with TRBD1 matching over 7 bases. In germline, CDR1 is SNHLY, CDR2 FYNNEI. CDR3 size: 15 residues. V lost 2 bases to trimming and J lost 4 bases; unmatched junction nucleotides: 7. CDR3 nucleotides: TGTGCCAGCAGTGAAAAGGGGGCTTATAGCACTGAAGCTTTCTTT. It is translated as CASSEKGAYSTEAFF. Complete variable domain (other parts from reference TRBV2 and TRBJ1-1): EPEVTQTPSHQVTQMGQEVILRCVPISNHLYFYWYRQILGQKVEFLVSFYNNEISEKSEIFDDQFSVERPDGSNFTLKIRSTKLEDSAMYFCASSEKGAYSTEAFFGQGTRLTVV.

The chain recombines TRBV6-5 with TRBJ2-6; unclear D gene. CDR1 and CDR2 (germline): MNHEY, SVGAGI. Trimming cost V 4 bases and J 0 bases, with 4 bases left between them. The CDR3 sequence is 14 residues long. The CDR3 reads CASSLGSGANVLTF. The CDR3 bases are TGTGCCAGCAGTTTGGGCTCTGGGGCCAACGTCCTGACTTTC.

The chain combines TRBV11-2 with TRBJ1-1; a weak D match, TRBD1 (5 bases). The CDR3 runs 13 residues. Germline lookup yields CDR1 SGHAT and CDR2 FQNNGV. The V end lost 5 bases, the J end lost 6 bases, and 13 bases lay between the germline ends. The CDR3 protein is CASSPYGDAEAFF. The CDR3 DNA follows: TGTGCCAGCAGCCCGTATGGGGACGCTGAAGCTTTCTTT. Combining the CDR3 with reference TRBV11-2 and TRBJ1-1 gives the whole variable domain EAGVAQSPRYKIIEKRQSVAFWCNPISGHATLYWYQQILGQGPKLLIQFQNNGVVDDSQLPKDRFSAERLKGVDSTLKIQPAKLEDSAVYLCASSPYGDAEAFFGQGTRLTVV.

This clone was detected only a few times. CDR3 in DNA: TGTGCCAGCAGCCCTGGGACGACCTACGAGCAGTACTTC. Translating it yields CASSPGTTYEQYF. The V and J genes are TRBV9 and TRBJ2-7; possibly TRBD1 or TRBD2 for D (5 bases each). CDR1 is SGDLS and CDR2 is YYNGEE in the germline V gene. This CDR3 has 13 residues. With 4 bases removed from V and 2 bases from J, the gap between germline ends came to 10 bases.

J is TRBJ1-4 and V is TRBV9, with 9 bases fitting TRBD1. Germline V gene sequence: CDR1 SGDLS, CDR2 YYNGEE. This CDR3 region has 15 residues. J was trimmed by 8 bases and V by 4 bases; bases with no gene match: 9. As DNA, the CDR3 is TGTGCCAGCAGCCTGACAGGGGGAGTTTGGGAAAAACTGTTTTTT. Amino acids: CASSLTGGVWEKLFF. Complete variable domain (other parts from reference TRBV9 and TRBJ1-4): DSGVTQTPKHLITATGQRVTLRCSPRSGDLSVYWYQQSLDQGLQFLIQYYNGEERAKGNILERFSAQQFPDLHSELNLSSLELGDSALYFCASSLTGGVWEKLFFGSGTQLSVL.

The rearrangement joins TRBV27 to TRBJ1-6; TRBD1 is a possible D gene (6 bases). V was trimmed by 1 base and J by 6 bases, leaving 10 bases between them. The CDR3 loop spans 15 amino acids. Germline V gene sequence: CDR1 MNHEY, CDR2 SMNVEV (reference sequence). CDR3 nucleotide sequence: TGTGCCAGCAGTTTATTGGGACACGCTAATTCACCCCTCCACTTT. This codes for CASSLLGHANSPLHF.

V usage is TRBV4-1 and J usage is TRBJ2-1; TRBD2 might be the D (5 bases). The germline V gene encodes CDR1 MGHRA and CDR2 YSYEKL. V lost 1 base and J 3 bases, leaving 13 bases between the germline ends. This CDR3 spans 16 amino acids. The CDR3 protein is CASSQVPGVDYNEQFF. For the CDR3, the DNA is TGCGCCAGCAGCCAAGTTCCCGGGGTTGACTACAATGAGCAGTTCTTC.

The chain combines TRBV30 with TRBJ1-2; D remains unclear. This CDR3 contains 12 residues. CDR1 is GTSNPN and CDR2 is SVGIG in the germline V gene (reference sequence). The V gene lost 2 bases and the J gene lost 5 bases, with 9 bases spanning the gap. The chain's CDR3 is CAWSTPGYGYTF. In nucleotides, the CDR3 is TGTGCCTGGAGTACCCCGGGATATGGCTACACCTTC.

This clone showed up many times. The rearrangement links TRBV6-6 to TRBJ2-1; 8 bases map to TRBD2. The germline V gene encodes CDR1 MNHNY and CDR2 SVGAGI (reference sequence). V lost 6 bases to trimming and J lost 6 bases; unmatched junction nucleotides: 7. The CDR3 runs 14 residues. CDR3 in DNA: TGTGCCAGCAGCCCGGGACTAGAAGGCAATGAGCAGTTCTTC. This gives the protein CASSPGLEGNEQFF.

V is TRBV11-2 and J is TRBJ1-1; no firm D call. V lost 5 bases and J lost 1, with 11 bases in between. CDR3 length: 14 amino acids. The germline V gene encodes CDR1 SGHAT and CDR2 FQNNGV. The chain's CDR3 is CASSPANRNTEAFF. The CDR3 DNA reads TGTGCCAGCAGCCCGGCTAACCGGAACACTGAAGCTTTCTTT.

The chain carries TRBV5-1 and TRBJ1-2, with a tentative D call TRBD1 (5 bases). The CDR3 length is 13 residues. Trimming stripped 3 bases from V and 2 bases from J, with 8 bases between. The germline V gene has CDR1 SGHRS and CDR2 YFSETQ. The CDR3 DNA is TGCGCCAGCAGCTCCCGGGACAACTATGGCTACACCTTC. Protein product: CASSSRDNYGYTF.

Details on this clone: Other nucleotide sequences from this sample produce the same CDR3. This chain links TRBV23-1 with TRBJ2-1, with a weak D call TRBD1 (7 bases). TRBV23-1 is an ORF, with its function uncertain. Trimming cost V 0 bases and J 0 bases, with 18 bases left between them. The CDR3 is 19 amino acids. CDR3 coding DNA: TGCGCCAGCAGTCAATCGGCGCGGGACAGACCATGCTCCTACAATGAGCAGTTCTTC. Protein: CASSQSARDRPCSYNEQFF.

The chain has TRBV19 and TRBJ2-3, with 9 bases identical to TRBD2. The CDR3 totals 15 residues. V was clipped by 5 bases and J by 6 bases; unmatched bases: 9. CDR1 and CDR2 (germline): LNHDA, SQIVND (reference sequence). The CDR3 loop is CASSPRSLAGDTQYF. The CDR3 bases are TGTGCCAGTAGTCCCAGAAGTCTAGCGGGGGATACGCAGTATTTT.

The CDR3 DNA is TGTGCCAGCTCACCTCGGCGGGAGGGCCATGAGCAGTTCTTC. The encoded protein is CASSPRREGHEQFF. The rearrangement joins TRBV18 to TRBJ2-1, with 9 bases identical to TRBD2. The CDR3 consists of 14 residues. After removal of 3 bases from V and 8 bases from J, the junction contained 5 bases not matched to a gene. Germline CDR1 KGHSH, CDR2 LQKENI.

A note on this clone: Other DNA sequences in the same sample also yield this CDR3. The V call is TRBV6-1, the J call TRBJ1-4, with D unclear. V shed 6 bases and J shed 1 base, with 6 bases lying between them. Per germline, CDR1 MNHNS and CDR2 SASEGT. This CDR3 contains 13 residues. The CDR3 sequence: CASRPRTNEKLFF. CDR3 sequence (DNA): TGTGCCAGCAGACCCAGAACTAATGAAAAACTGTTTTTT.

V gene TRBV28 combines with J gene TRBJ2-6; 15 bases are a match to TRBD2. After removal of 6 bases from V and 0 bases from J, the junction contained 6 bases not matched to a gene. CDR3 length: 19 amino acids. Per the germline V gene, CDR1 is MDHEN and CDR2 is SYDVKM. The CDR3 coding sequence is TGTGCCAGCAGCCAGGGACTAGCGGGGGGCTTCTCTGGGGCCAACGTCCTGACTTTC. Translated, it gives CASSQGLAGGFSGANVLTF. Supplemented by reference TRBV28 and TRBJ2-6, the full variable domain reads DVKVTQSSRYLVKRTGEKVFLECVQDMDHENMFWYRQDPGLGLRLIYFSYDVKMKEKGDIPEGYSVSREKKERFSLILESASTNQTSMYLCASSQGLAGGFSGANVLTFGAGSRLTVL.

This clone was counted ten times or more. V and J are TRBV5-1 and TRBJ1-2; 9 bases line up with TRBD1. This CDR3 is built from 14 residues. Trimming took 0 bases from V and 5 from J; bases not matched to a gene: 2. The germline V gene has CDR1 SGHRS and CDR2 YFSETQ. CDR3 protein: CASSLDGQGYGYTF. In nucleotides, the CDR3 is TGCGCCAGCAGCTTGGACGGACAGGGGTATGGCTACACCTTC.

This clone was counted a few times. The V and J genes are TRBV2 and TRBJ1-5; TRBD1 aligns across 10 bases. Unmatched junction bases numbered 3, after V lost 6 bases and J lost 7 bases. CDR1 is SNHLY, CDR2 FYNNEI, per germline. The CDR3 extends over 13 amino acids. The chain's CDR3 is CASRGTGVQPQHF. CDR3 DNA sequence: TGTGCCAGCAGAGGGACAGGGGTCCAGCCCCAGCATTTT.

The chain couples TRBV2 to TRBJ2-5, with TRBD1 identical over 7 bases. This CDR3 spans 12 amino acids. V dropped 7 bases and J dropped 4; count of bases not matched to a gene: 3. Germline CDR1 is SNHLY and CDR2 is FYNNEI. As DNA, the CDR3 is TGTGCCAGCAAGGGGGCCGGAGAGACCCAGTACTTC. Translation: CASKGAGETQYF.

The chain joins TRBV9 to TRBJ1-1; 7 nucleotides match TRBD1. Germline CDR1 SGDLS, CDR2 YYNGEE. The length of the CDR3 is 16 residues. Trimming at V came to 0 bases and at J to 3 bases, leaving 8 bases not matched to a gene. The CDR3 DNA reads as TGTGCCAGCAGCGTAGCGGGAAGTCAGGGGGACACTGAAGCTTTCTTT. Amino acid sequence: CASSVAGSQGDTEAFF.